This T cell receptor beta chain was sequenced during a study of PD-L1 blockade in urothelial cancer. In the study overall: Bladder-origin urothelial cancer in males described about 85% of the roughly 29 patients. Blood was evaluated 3 weeks (second dose) and 6 weeks after therapy began.

Clones were read by immunoSEQ multiplex PCR, and TCRdb kept only the in-frame ones, dropping some. This table has 80,000 to 95,000 clones, approximately 87% appearing once. The CDR3 has 14 residues. Germline CDR1 is LNHDA and CDR2 is SQIVND (reference sequence). The V gene lost 0 bases and the J gene lost 8 bases, with 12 bases spanning the gap. Time point described: peripheral blood 6 weeks after treatment start. J is TRBJ2-3 and V is TRBV19; the D gene is possibly TRBD2 (5 bases). This TCR was recovered from a man in his 70s with urothelial cancer. The sample in question was PBMCs, obtained around atezolizumab (anti-PD-L1) treatment. The CDR3 DNA follows: TGTGCCAGTAGTATAGATCCGCACCGGGGTACGCAGTATTTT. It is translated as CASSIDPHRGTQYF.